This T cell receptor (beta chain) was retrieved from a study of T cells in localized non-small cell lung cancer. Generated by immunoSEQ multiplex PCR, the TCRdb table keeps only in-frame clones and is missing some. The sample yields tens of thousands of clones, 80% to 90% seen once. V lost 4 bases and J lost 8, with 9 bases in between. The CDR3 contains 12 residues. Per the germline V gene, CDR1 is SGHDT and CDR2 is YYEEEE. Source: peripheral blood, taken before any cancer treatment. The genes are TRBV5-6 and TRBJ1-4; D is perhaps TRBD1 (6 bases). This receptor was taken from a woman aged 40-75 years with stage I lung adenocarcinoma. The DNA of the CDR3 is TGTGCCAGCAGCCAAACAGGGGAAAAACTGTTTTTT. Protein: CASSQTGEKLFF.